This T cell receptor (beta chain) was documented in a study of T cell responses to AZD1222 COVID-19 vaccine. Study-wide points: Close to half of all spike-specific TCRs reportedly target regions of the variants that are unmutated.

Assay used: immunoSEQ multiplex PCR; TCRdb lists only in-frame clones, some missing. The sample holds fewer than 150,000 clones; approximately 94% are singletons and the top ten take 2.5% to 4%. Per germline, CDR1 MNHEY and CDR2 SMNVEV (reference sequence). V was trimmed by 6 bases and J by 7 bases, leaving 12 bases between them. The CDR3 loop spans 13 amino acids. A remark on this clone: What it binds is unknown.

This TCR was recovered from an adult in good health. V gene TRBV27 combines with J gene TRBJ2-2; D gene unclear. Sample: peripheral blood, taken on day 0 of AZD1222 vaccination. CDR3 in DNA: TGTGCCAGCAGCCCTTCTAGGGACGGGGAGCTGTTTTTT. Amino acid sequence: CASSPSRDGELFF.